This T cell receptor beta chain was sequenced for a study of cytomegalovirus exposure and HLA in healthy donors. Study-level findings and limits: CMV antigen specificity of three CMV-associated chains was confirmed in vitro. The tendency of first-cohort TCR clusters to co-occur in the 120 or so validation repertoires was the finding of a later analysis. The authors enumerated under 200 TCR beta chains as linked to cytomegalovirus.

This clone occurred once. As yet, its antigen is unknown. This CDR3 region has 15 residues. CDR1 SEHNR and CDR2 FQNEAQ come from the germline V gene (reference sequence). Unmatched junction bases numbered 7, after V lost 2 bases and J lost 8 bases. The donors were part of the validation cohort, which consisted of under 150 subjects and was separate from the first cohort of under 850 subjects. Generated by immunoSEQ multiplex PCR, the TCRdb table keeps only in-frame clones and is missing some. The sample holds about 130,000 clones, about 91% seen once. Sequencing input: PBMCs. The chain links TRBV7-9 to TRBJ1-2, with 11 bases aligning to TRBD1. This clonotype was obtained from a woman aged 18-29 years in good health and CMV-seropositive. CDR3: CASSLTDRGPGGYTF. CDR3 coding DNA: TGTGCCAGCAGCTTAACGGACAGGGGGCCTGGGGGCTACACCTTC. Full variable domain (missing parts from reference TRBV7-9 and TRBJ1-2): DTGVSQNPRHKITKRGQNVTFRCDPISEHNRLYWYRQTLGQGPEFLTYFQNEAQLEKSRLLSDRFSAERPKGSFSTLEIQRTEQGDSAMYLCASSLTDRGPGGYTFGSGTRLTVV.